These 27 T cell receptor beta chains came from one sample sequenced in a study of beta chain features in type 1 diabetes (dated by TCRdb to the late 2010s). Their cognate antigens are unknown. Library method: the immunoSEQ multiplex PCR assay. The High Capacity cDNA Reverse Transcription Kit was used to reverse transcribe all of the isolated RNA, meaning that expressed TCRB transcripts were what got sequenced. Drawn from immuneACCESS, this table holds only the in-frame rearrangements with V and J called that TCRdb kept. Clones are partly lost; checked studies trace under half to an unresolved V gene and leave the rest unexplained. This sample gives hundreds of thousands of clones in total; over 10% of them show up just once. The ten biggest clones cover around 0.0099% of the sample. The investigation overall reported the following: A moderate but significant shortening of TCRB CDR3 length was observed in type 1 diabetes patients in all four CD4+ subsets.

Sequenced: naive CD4+ T cells from blood. The cell subset or site label corresponds to: true naive CD4+ T cells. Source of these receptors: a young woman with type 1 diabetes.

This clone appeared a few times. This chain uses TRBV5-6 with TRBJ1-2; D is ambiguous. V gave up 4 bases and J gave up 0 bases, with 10 bases separating them. The CDR3 contains 14 residues. Germline CDR1 SGHDT, CDR2 YYEEEE. The chain's CDR3 is CASSAGSTNYGYTF. The CDR3 bases are TGTGCCAGCAGCGCAGGATCTACTAACTATGGCTACACCTTC.

The table lists this clone with a few counts. The rearrangement joins TRBV7-9 to TRBJ1-1; D not certain. V gave up 1 base and J gave up 0 bases, with 9 bases separating them. This CDR3 comprises 15 residues. Germline-derived CDR1 and CDR2 are SEHNR and FQNEAQ (reference sequence). CDR3 DNA sequence: TGTGCCAGCAGCTTAGGGGCCAGAATGAACACTGAAGCTTTCTTT. It is translated as CASSLGARMNTEAFF.

This clone was counted a few times. The V and J genes are TRBV25-1 and TRBJ2-7; TRBD1 matches 7 bases. Unmatched junction bases numbered 1, after V lost 4 bases and J lost 1 base. Germline CDR1 reads MGHDK; CDR2 reads SYGVNS. The CDR3 runs 13 residues. CDR3 in DNA: TGTGCCAGCAGTGCAGGGGGATCCTACGAGCAGTACTTC. Its protein product is CASSAGGSYEQYF.

V gene TRBV2 combines with J gene TRBJ1-5; 7 bases are a match to TRBD1. V was pared by 4 bases and J by 7 bases, with 7 bases of the junction left unmatched. CDR1 SNHLY and CDR2 FYNNEI come from the germline V gene. The CDR3 extends over 14 amino acids. Here the CDR3 reads CASSGQGGGQPQHF. The DNA of the CDR3 is TGTGCCAGCAGTGGGCAGGGGGGCGGCCAGCCCCAGCATTTT.

This clone was observed a few times. The chain joins TRBV6-5 to TRBJ1-5; D not resolved. CDR3 length equals 16 residues. V dropped 0 bases and J dropped 2 bases, with 11 bases sitting between them. Per germline, CDR1 MNHEY and CDR2 SVGAGI. The CDR3: CASSYSSGSGNQPQHF. DNA for the CDR3: TGTGCCAGCAGTTACTCGTCCGGGAGTGGCAATCAGCCCCAGCATTTT.

The chain joins TRBV29-1 to TRBJ1-1, with 7 positions matching TRBD1. The V gene's germline CDR1 is SQVTM and CDR2 ANQGSEA. With V trimmed by 2 bases and J by 0 bases, 0 bases remained unmatched. The CDR3 sequence is 13 residues long. The chain's CDR3 is CSVERGLNTEAFF. The DNA of the CDR3 is TGCAGCGTTGAAAGGGGGCTGAACACTGAAGCTTTCTTT.

V is TRBV30 and J is TRBJ1-2; 10 positions match TRBD1. CDR1 GTSNPN and CDR2 SVGIG come from the germline V gene (reference sequence). The CDR3 loop spans 16 amino acids. V gave up 3 bases and J gave up 7 bases; unmatched junction bases: 14. The CDR3 region is CAWRLKDRGRSSGYTF. The CDR3 DNA reads TGTGCCTGGAGACTAAAAGACAGGGGGCGGTCTAGTGGCTACACCTTC.

This clone was counted a few times. V usage is TRBV19 and J usage is TRBJ1-1, with a possible D match to TRBD1 (6 bases). CDR1 is LNHDA, CDR2 SQIVND, per germline (reference sequence). This CDR3 spans 13 amino acids. V was shortened by 6 bases and J by 4 bases, with 12 bases between the two germline ends. This CDR3 is CASSFLGATEAFF. The CDR3 nucleotides are TGTGCCAGTAGCTTTTTGGGGGCCACTGAAGCTTTCTTT.

This clone was detected a few times. This chain uses TRBV6-6 with TRBJ2-5, with D perhaps matching TRBD2 (6 bases). Germline V gene data show CDR1 as MNHNY and CDR2 as SVGAGI (reference sequence). The CDR3 consists of 14 residues. V was cut by 0 bases and J by 1 base, with 6 bases left in between. In DNA, the CDR3 is TGTGCCAGCAGTTACTCGGGACTCCAAGAGACCCAGTACTTC. This translates into CASSYSGLQETQYF.

In this sample, this clone turned up a few times. The chain recombines TRBV10-3 with TRBJ2-7; the match to TRBD2 covers 9 bases. Trimming cost V 8 bases and J 4 bases; bases outside gene matches: 6. CDR3 length equals 13 residues. Germline V gene data show CDR1 as ENHRY and CDR2 as SYGVKD. DNA of the CDR3: TGTGCCATCCTCGAGACTAGCGGATACGAGCAGTACTTC. Translating it yields CAILETSGYEQYF.

Only a few counts were recorded for this clone. The genes are TRBV7-9 and TRBJ2-1; 11 nucleotides align to TRBD2. V was pared by 5 bases and J by 9 bases, with 6 bases of the junction left unmatched. The CDR3 consists of 14 residues. The germline gives CDR1 SEHNR, CDR2 FQNEAQ (reference sequence). The CDR3 loop reads CASSGTSGMGEQFF. The CDR3 DNA follows: TGTGCCAGCAGCGGGACTAGCGGAATGGGTGAGCAGTTCTTC.

CDR3 region: CASSLAGHEQYF. CDR3 in DNA: TGCGCCAGCAGCTTGGCAGGCCACGAGCAGTACTTC. The chain is built from TRBV5-1 and TRBJ2-7; no clear D. Trimming removed 0 bases at V and 5 bases at J, with 6 bases between. The CDR3 covers 12 residues. In germline, CDR1 is SGHRS, CDR2 YFSETQ.

V gene TRBV4-3 combines with J gene TRBJ1-5; D call uncertain. The germline V gene encodes CDR1 LGHNA and CDR2 YSLEER. Between the trimmed V and J ends, which lost 7 bases and 5 bases, there was a span of 15 bases. This CDR3 has 14 residues. CDR3 sequence: CASNRQLGDQPQHF. In DNA, the CDR3 is TGCGCCAGCAACCGCCAGCTCGGGGATCAGCCCCAGCATTTT.

This clone was detected a few times. This rearrangement joins TRBV7-2 to TRBJ2-3; 7 bases line up with TRBD1. The germline V gene has CDR1 SGHTA and CDR2 FQGNSA. V lost 5 bases and J lost 6; bases outside the gene matches: 5. This CDR3 region has 13 residues. CDR3 sequence reads: CASSLQGLDTQYF. In DNA, the CDR3 is TGTGCCAGCAGCCTACAGGGGTTGGATACGCAGTATTTT.

The CDR3 here is CASSQYEAPYTDTQYF. The CDR3 DNA follows: TGTGCCAGCAGCCAATATGAAGCGCCTTACACAGATACGCAGTATTTT. The V and J genes are TRBV4-2 and TRBJ2-3; D is unclear. CDR1 is LGHNA, CDR2 YNFKEQ, per germline. Trimming took off 2 bases at V and 2 bases at J, with 14 bases between the two ends. This CDR3 is 16 amino acids long.

There are a few counts of this clone. The genes are TRBV29-1 and TRBJ2-1; a weak D match, TRBD2 (5 bases). Germline CDR1 reads SQVTM; CDR2 reads ANQGSEA. V shed 6 bases and J shed 5 bases, with 14 bases lying between them. This CDR3 is built from 13 residues. The CDR3, as DNA: TGCAGCGTGGATGAGGGAGTGAACAATGAGCAGTTCTTC. Translated, it gives CSVDEGVNNEQFF.

V is TRBV13 and J is TRBJ1-1; the D gene is possibly TRBD1 (5 bases). Germline assignment: CDR1 PRHDT and CDR2 FYEKMQ (reference sequence). V lost 5 bases and J lost 11, with 18 bases in between. This CDR3 comprises 13 residues. The CDR3 sequence: CASSPSGGSFAFF. In DNA form, the CDR3 reads TGTGCCAGCAGCCCGTCGGGGGGGAGTTTCGCTTTCTTT.

This clone was counted a few times. The chain is built from TRBV30 and TRBJ1-1, with 9 positions matching TRBD1. J gave up 8 bases and V 3 bases, and 4 bases lay outside the gene matches. The CDR3 has 12 residues. Germline V lookup: CDR1 GTSNPN, CDR2 SVGIG (reference sequence). The CDR3 sequence is CAWRRDRAEAFF. In DNA form, the CDR3 reads TGTGCCTGGAGGCGGGACAGGGCGGAAGCTTTCTTT. Using reference TRBV30 and TRBJ1-1 for the parts outside the CDR3, the full variable domain is SQTIHQWPATLVQPVGSPLSLECTVEGTSNPNLYWYRQAAGRGLQLLFYSVGIGQISSEVPQNLSASRPQDRQFILSSKKLLLSDSGFYLCAWRRDRAEAFFGQGTRLTVV.

This sequence joins TRBV28 and TRBJ1-1; D is unclear. In germline, CDR1 is MDHEN, CDR2 SYDVKM. V lost 4 bases to trimming and J lost 4 bases, with 7 bases between them. The CDR3 has 12 amino acids. The CDR3 here is CASSYPSTEAFF. The CDR3 DNA is TGTGCCAGCAGTTATCCCTCCACTGAAGCTTTCTTT.

The rearrangement joins TRBV7-9 to TRBJ2-1; the match to TRBD2 covers 13 bases. The V segment lost 6 bases and the J segment 7 bases; nucleotides outside the gene matches: 0. This CDR3 comprises 13 residues. Germline CDR1 SEHNR, CDR2 FQNEAQ (reference sequence). The CDR3 sequence: CASRGLAGNEQFF. CDR3 DNA sequence: TGTGCCAGCAGGGGACTAGCGGGGAATGAGCAGTTCTTC.

This clone was recorded a few times. The CDR3 is CAISSVRGKETQYF. The CDR3 DNA reads TGTGCCATCTCGTCGGTCAGGGGGAAAGAGACCCAGTACTTC. The chain employs TRBV10-3 and TRBJ2-5; TRBD1 agrees at 7 bases. The CDR3 spans 14 residues. Germline V gene data show CDR1 as ENHRY and CDR2 as SYGVKD. The V segment lost 8 bases and the J segment 3 bases; nucleotides outside the gene matches: 9.

This clone was detected only once. The chain links TRBV9 to TRBJ2-1; TRBD1 might be the D (5 bases). CDR1 is SGDLS, CDR2 YYNGEE, per germline. V was shortened by 6 bases and J by 2 bases, with 12 bases between the two germline ends. The CDR3 spans 14 residues. The CDR3 DNA reads as TGTGCCAGCAACGGACATAACACCTACAATGAGCAGTTCTTC. Amino acid sequence: CASNGHNTYNEQFF.

The chain has TRBV10-2 and TRBJ2-7; 12 bases agree with TRBD1. CDR1 WSHSY and CDR2 SAAADI come from the germline V gene. V was clipped by 1 base and J by 3 bases; unmatched bases: 4. CDR3 size: 16 residues. CDR3 region: CASSELGQGANYEQYF. The DNA for the CDR3 is TGCGCCAGCAGTGAGTTGGGACAGGGGGCGAACTACGAGCAGTACTTC.

A few counts support this clone. The genes are TRBV18 and TRBJ1-1, with a possible D match to TRBD1 (6 bases). Per the germline V gene, CDR1 is KGHSH and CDR2 is LQKENI. CDR3 size: 14 residues. V was cut by 6 bases and J by 5 bases, with 16 bases left in between. The DNA of the CDR3 is TGTGCCAGCTCCTTAGAGGGAACAGGGACTGAAGCTTTCTTT. As protein: CASSLEGTGTEAFF.

This clone was found a few times. This chain uses TRBV4-3 with TRBJ1-6; perhaps TRBD1 as D (5 bases). Trimming shortened V by 1 base and J by 10 bases, and 14 bases separated the two germline ends. This CDR3 has 15 amino acids. Germline V lookup: CDR1 LGHNA, CDR2 YSLEER. The CDR3 nucleotides are TGCGCCAGCAGCCAAGGCGGCCGGGCAGGGTCACCCCTCCACTTT. Translated, it gives CASSQGGRAGSPLHF.

The gene calls are TRBV25-1 and TRBJ2-5; D might be TRBD2 (6 bases). The ends were cut back, 4 bases at V and 1 base at J, with 10 bases in the middle. Germline V gives CDR1 MGHDK, CDR2 SYGVNS. The CDR3 covers 14 residues. The CDR3 DNA reads TGTGCCAGCAGTGTCCCGGGAGCCCAAGAGACCCAGTACTTC. Protein: CASSVPGAQETQYF.

The chain joins TRBV5-5 to TRBJ2-1; 13 nucleotides align to TRBD2. This CDR3 has 15 residues. Germline CDR1 is SGHKS and CDR2 is YYEKEE (reference sequence). The trim removed 3 bases at V and 9 bases at J, leaving 6 bases unmatched. CDR3 in DNA: TGTGCCAGCAGCTCCCGACTAGCGGGAGGACCTGAGCAGTTCTTC. It yields the protein CASSSRLAGGPEQFF. Filled out from reference TRBV5-5 and TRBJ2-1, the complete variable domain reads DAGVTQSPTHLIKTRGQQVTLRCSPISGHKSVSWYQQVLGQGPQFIFQYYEKEERGRGNFPDRFSARQFPNYSSELNVNALLLGDSALYLCASSSRLAGGPEQFFGPGTRLTVL.